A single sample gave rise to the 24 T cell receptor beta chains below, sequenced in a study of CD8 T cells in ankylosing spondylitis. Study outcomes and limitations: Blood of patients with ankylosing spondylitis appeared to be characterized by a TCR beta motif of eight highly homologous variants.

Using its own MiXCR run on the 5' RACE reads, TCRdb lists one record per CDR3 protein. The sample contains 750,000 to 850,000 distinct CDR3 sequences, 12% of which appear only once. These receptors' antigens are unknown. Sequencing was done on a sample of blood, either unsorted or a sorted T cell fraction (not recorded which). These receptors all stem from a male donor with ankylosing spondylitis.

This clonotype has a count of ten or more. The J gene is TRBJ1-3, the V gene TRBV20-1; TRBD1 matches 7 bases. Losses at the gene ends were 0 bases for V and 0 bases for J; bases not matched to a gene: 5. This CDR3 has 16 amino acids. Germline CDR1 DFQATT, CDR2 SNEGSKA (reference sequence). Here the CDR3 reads CSARDRTGGSGNTIYF. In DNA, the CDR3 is TGCAGTGCTAGAGATCGGACAGGCGGCTCTGGAAACACCATATATTTT.

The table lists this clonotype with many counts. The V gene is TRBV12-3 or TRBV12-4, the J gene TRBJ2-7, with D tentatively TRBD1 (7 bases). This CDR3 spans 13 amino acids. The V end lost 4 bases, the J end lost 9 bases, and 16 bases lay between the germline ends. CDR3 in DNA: TGTGCCAGCAGTTCCCAGGTGCAGGGGGGGCAGTACTTC. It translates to CASSSQVQGGQYF.

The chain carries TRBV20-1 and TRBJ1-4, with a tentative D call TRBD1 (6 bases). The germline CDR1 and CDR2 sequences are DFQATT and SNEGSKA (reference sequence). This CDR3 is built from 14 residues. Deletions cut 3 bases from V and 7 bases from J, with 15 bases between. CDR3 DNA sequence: TGCAGTGCTAGCGAGGGGGGGCGCTTTGAAAAACTGTTTTTT. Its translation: CSASEGGRFEKLFF.

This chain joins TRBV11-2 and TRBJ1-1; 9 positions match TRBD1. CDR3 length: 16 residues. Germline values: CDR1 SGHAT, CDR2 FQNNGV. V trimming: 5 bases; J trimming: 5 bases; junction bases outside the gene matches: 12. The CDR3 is CASSPGTGIIETEAFF. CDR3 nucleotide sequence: TGTGCCAGCAGCCCCGGGACAGGGATTATCGAAACTGAAGCTTTCTTT.

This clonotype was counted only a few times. The DNA of the CDR3 is TGTGCCACCAGTGACTGGGGACGATACAATGAGCAGTTCTTC. Translation gives CATSDWGRYNEQFF. This chain links TRBV24-1 with TRBJ2-1, with D perhaps matching TRBD1 or TRBD2 (5 bases each). Looked up from germline, CDR1 is KGHDR and CDR2 is SFDVKD. The CDR3 loop spans 14 amino acids. V shed 4 bases and J shed 4 bases, with 10 bases lying between them.

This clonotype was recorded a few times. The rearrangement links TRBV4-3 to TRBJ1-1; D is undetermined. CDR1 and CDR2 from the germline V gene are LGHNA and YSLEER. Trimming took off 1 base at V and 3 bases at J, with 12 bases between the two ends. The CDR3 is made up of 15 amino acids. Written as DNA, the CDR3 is TGCGCCAGCAGCCAAGTTTCCCGGGAGGACACTGAAGCTTTCTTT. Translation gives CASSQVSREDTEAFF.

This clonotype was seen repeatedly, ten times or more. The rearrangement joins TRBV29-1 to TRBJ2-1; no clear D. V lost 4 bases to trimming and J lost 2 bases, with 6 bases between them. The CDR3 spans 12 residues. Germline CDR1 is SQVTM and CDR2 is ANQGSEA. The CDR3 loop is CSVGWAYNEQFF. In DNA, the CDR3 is TGCAGCGTTGGCTGGGCCTACAATGAGCAGTTCTTC.

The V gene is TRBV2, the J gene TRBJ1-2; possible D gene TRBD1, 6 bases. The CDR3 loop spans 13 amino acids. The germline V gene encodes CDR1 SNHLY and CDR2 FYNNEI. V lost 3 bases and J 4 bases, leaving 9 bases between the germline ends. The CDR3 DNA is TGTGCCAGCAGTGAGGACAGACTCTATGGCTACACCTTC. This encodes CASSEDRLYGYTF.

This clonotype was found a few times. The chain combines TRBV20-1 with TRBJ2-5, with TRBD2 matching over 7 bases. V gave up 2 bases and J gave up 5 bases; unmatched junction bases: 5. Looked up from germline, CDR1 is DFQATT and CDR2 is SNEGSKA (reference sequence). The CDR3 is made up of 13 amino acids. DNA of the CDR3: TGCAGTGCTAGATTCATGGGGGGGGAGACCCAGTACTTC. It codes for CSARFMGGETQYF.

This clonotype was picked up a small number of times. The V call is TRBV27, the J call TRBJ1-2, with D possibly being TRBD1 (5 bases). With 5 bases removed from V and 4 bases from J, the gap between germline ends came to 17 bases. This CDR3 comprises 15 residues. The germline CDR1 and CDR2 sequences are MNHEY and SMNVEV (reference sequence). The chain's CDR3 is CASSPQGRLLYGYTF. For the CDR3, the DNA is TGTGCCAGCAGTCCGCAGGGACGGCTACTCTATGGCTACACCTTC.

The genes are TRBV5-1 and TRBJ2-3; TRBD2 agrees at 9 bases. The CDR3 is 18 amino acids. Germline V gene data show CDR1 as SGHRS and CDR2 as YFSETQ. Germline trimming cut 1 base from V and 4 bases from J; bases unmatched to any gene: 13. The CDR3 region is CASSLLAGGPVDSDTQYF. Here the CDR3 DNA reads TGCGCCAGCAGCTTGTTGGCGGGGGGGCCGGTCGACTCAGATACGCAGTATTTT.

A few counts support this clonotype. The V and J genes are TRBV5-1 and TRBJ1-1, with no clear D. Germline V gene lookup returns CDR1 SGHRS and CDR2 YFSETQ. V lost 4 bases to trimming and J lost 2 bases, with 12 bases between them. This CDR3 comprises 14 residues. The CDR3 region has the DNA TGCGCCAGCAGCCTTCCTTTACACAACACTGAAGCTTTCTTT. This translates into CASSLPLHNTEAFF. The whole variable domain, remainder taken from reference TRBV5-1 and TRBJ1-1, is KAGVTQTPRYLIKTRGQQVTLSCSPISGHRSVSWYQQTPGQGLQFLFEYFSETQRNKGNFPGRFSGRQFSNSRSEMNVSTLELGDSALYLCASSLPLHNTEAFFGQGTRLTVV.

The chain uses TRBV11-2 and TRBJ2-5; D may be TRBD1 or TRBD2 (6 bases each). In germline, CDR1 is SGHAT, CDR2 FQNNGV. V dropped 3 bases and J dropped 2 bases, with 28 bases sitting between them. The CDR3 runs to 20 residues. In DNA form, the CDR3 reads TGTGCCAGCAGCTTCAGGAGGGGGGACATGTGGGTTTTCGGGCAAGAGACCCAGTACTTC. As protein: CASSFRRGDMWVFGQETQYF.

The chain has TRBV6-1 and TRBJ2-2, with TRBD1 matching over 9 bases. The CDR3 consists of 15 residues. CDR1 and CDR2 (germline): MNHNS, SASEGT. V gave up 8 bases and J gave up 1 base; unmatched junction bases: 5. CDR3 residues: CASDSTGGNTGELFF. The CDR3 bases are TGTGCCAGCGATTCGACAGGGGGGAACACCGGGGAGCTGTTTTTT.

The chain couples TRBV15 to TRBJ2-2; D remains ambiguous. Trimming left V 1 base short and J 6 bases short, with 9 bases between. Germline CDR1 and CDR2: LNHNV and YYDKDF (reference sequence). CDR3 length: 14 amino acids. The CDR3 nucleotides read TGTGCCACCAGCAGAGCTTGTGGTCCCGGGGAGCTGTTTTTT. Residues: CATSRACGPGELFF.

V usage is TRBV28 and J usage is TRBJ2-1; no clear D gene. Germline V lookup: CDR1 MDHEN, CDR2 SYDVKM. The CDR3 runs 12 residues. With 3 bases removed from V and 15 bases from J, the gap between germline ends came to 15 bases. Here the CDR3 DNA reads TGTGCCAGCAGTTTTGGGGTGAGCGAAGCGTTCTTC. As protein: CASSFGVSEAFF.

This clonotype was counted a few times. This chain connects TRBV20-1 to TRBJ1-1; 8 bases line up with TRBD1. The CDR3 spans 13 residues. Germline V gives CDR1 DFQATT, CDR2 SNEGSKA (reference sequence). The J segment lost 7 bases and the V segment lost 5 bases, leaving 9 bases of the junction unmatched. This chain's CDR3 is CSADDRGSGEAFF. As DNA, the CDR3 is TGCAGTGCTGACGACAGGGGCTCGGGTGAAGCTTTCTTT.

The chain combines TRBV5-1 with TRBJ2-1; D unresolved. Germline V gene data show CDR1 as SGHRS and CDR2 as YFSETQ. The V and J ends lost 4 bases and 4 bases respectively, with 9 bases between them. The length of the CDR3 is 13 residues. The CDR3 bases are TGCGCCAGCAGCGCGAGACAATACAATGAGCAGTTCTTC. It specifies CASSARQYNEQFF.

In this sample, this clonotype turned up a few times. In DNA form, the CDR3 reads TGCAGTGCTCATCCGGACAAGATCTATGGCTACACCTTC. This encodes CSAHPDKIYGYTF. The V gene is TRBV20-1, the J gene TRBJ1-2, with a tentative D call TRBD1 (5 bases). The CDR3 covers 13 residues. Germline CDR1 DFQATT, CDR2 SNEGSKA (reference sequence). Trimming pared 5 bases from V and 4 bases from J, leaving 14 bases between.

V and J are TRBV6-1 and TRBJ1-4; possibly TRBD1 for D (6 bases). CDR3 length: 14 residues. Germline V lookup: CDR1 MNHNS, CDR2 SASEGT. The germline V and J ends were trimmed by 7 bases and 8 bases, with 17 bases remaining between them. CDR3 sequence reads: CASTYGGHAEKLFF. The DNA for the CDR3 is TGTGCCAGCACCTACGGGGGACATGCAGAAAAACTGTTTTTT.

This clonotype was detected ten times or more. CDR3 residues: CASSQDNSGEFF. The CDR3 region has the DNA TGTGCCAGCAGCCAAGATAATAGTGGGGAGTTCTTC. The V gene is TRBV4-2, the J gene TRBJ2-1, with unresolved D. Germline-derived CDR1 and CDR2 are LGHNA and YNFKEQ. V was cut by 0 bases and J by 14 bases, with 11 bases left in between. The CDR3 is made up of 12 amino acids.

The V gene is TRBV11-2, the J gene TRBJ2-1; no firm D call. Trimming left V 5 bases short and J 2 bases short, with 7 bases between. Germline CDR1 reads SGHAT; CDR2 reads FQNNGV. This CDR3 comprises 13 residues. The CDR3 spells CASSLYTYNEQFF. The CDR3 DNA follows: TGTGCCAGCAGCCTCTACACCTACAATGAGCAGTTCTTC.

This chain's CDR3 is CSAGRQGKETQYF. In DNA form, the CDR3 reads TGCAGTGCTGGGAGGCAGGGAAAAGAGACCCAGTACTTC. This rearrangement joins TRBV20-1 to TRBJ2-5; a weak D match, TRBD2 (6 bases). Trimming removed 5 bases at V and 3 bases at J, with 13 bases between. Germline values: CDR1 DFQATT, CDR2 SNEGSKA (reference sequence). CDR3 length: 13 amino acids.

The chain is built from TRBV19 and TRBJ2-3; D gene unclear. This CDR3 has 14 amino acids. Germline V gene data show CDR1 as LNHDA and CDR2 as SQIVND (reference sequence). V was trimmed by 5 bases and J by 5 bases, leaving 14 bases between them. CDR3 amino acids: CASSFRALGDTQYF. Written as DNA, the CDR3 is TGTGCCAGTAGTTTCCGGGCCCTCGGAGATACGCAGTATTTT.